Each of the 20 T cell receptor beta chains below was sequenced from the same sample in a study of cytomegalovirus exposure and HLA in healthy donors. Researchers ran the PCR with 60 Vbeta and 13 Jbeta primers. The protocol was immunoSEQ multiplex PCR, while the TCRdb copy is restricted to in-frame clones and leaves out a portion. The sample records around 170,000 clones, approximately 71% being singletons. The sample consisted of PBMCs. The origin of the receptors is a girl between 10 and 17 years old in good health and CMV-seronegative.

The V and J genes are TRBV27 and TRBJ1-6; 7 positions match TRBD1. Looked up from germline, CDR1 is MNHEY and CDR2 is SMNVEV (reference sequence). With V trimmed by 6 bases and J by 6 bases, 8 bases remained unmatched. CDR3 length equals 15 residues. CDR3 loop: CASRELGGGNSPLHF. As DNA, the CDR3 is TGTGCCAGCAGGGAACTAGGGGGCGGTAATTCACCCCTCCACTTT.

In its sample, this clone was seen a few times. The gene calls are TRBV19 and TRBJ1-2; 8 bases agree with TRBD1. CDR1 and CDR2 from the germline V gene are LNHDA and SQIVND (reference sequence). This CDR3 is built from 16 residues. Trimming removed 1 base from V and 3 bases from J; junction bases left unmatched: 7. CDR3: CASSIGPGGEDYGYTF. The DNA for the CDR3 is TGTGCCAGTAGTATAGGCCCAGGGGGCGAAGACTATGGCTACACCTTC. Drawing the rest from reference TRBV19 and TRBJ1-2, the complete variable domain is DGGITQSPKYLFRKEGQNVTLSCEQNLNHDAMYWYRQDPGQGLRLIYYSQIVNDFQKGDIAEGYSVSREKKESFPLTVTSAQKNPTAFYLCASSIGPGGEDYGYTFGSGTRLTVV.

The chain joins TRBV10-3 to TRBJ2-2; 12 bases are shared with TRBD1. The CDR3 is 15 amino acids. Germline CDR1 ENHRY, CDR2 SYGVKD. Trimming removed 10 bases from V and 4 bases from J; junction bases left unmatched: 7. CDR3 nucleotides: TGTGCCACATCGGGACAGGGGGCCCCCACCGGGGAGCTGTTTTTT. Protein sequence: CATSGQGAPTGELFF.

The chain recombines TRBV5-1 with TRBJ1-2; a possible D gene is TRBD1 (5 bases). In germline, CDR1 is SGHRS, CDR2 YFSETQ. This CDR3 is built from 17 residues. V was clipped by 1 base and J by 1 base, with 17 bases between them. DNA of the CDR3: TGCGCCAGCAGCTTGACCTTTGCAGGGAACTTTAACTATGGCTACACCTTC. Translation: CASSLTFAGNFNYGYTF.

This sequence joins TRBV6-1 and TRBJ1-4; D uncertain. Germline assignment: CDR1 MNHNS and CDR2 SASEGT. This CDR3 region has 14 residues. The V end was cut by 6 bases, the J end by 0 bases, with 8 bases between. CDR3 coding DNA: TGTGCCAGCAGGAGGGCAACAACTAATGAAAAACTGTTTTTT. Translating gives CASRRATTNEKLFF.

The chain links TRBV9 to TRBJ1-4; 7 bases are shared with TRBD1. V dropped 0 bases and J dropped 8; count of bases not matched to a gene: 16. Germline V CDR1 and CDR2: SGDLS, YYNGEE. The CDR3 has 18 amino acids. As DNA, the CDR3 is TGTGCCAGCAGCGTAGTCAGGGGGACCATCCCCCATACAGAAAAACTGTTTTTT. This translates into CASSVVRGTIPHTEKLFF.

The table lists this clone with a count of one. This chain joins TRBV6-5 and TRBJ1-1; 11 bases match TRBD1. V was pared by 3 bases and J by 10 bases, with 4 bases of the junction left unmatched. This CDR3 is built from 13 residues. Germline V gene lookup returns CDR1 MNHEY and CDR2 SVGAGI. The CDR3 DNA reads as TGTGCCAGCAGTTATCGGGGGACAGGGGGAGCTTTCTTT. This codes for CASSYRGTGGAFF.

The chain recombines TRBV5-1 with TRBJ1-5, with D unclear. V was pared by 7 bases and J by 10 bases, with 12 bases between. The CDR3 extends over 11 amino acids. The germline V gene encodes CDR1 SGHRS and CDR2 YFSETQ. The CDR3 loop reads CASRTGCPQHF. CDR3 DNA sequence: TGCGCCAGCCGAACGGGGTGTCCCCAGCATTTT. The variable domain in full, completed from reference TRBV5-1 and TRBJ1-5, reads KAGVTQTPRYLIKTRGQQVTLSCSPISGHRSVSWYQQTPGQGLQFLFEYFSETQRNKGNFPGRFSGRQFSNSRSEMNVSTLELGDSALYLCASRTGCPQHFGDGTRLSIL.

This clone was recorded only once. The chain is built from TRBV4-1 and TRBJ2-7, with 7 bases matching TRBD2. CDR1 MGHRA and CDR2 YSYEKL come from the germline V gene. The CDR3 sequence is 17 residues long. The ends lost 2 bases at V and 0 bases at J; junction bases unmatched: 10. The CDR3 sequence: CASSQIPPSGSSYEQYF. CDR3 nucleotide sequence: TGCGCCAGCAGCCAAATTCCTCCTAGCGGCAGCTCCTACGAGCAGTACTTC.

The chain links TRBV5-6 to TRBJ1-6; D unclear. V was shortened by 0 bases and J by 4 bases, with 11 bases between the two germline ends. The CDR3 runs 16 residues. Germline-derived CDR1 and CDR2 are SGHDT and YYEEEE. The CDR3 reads CASSLEQLSYNSPLHF. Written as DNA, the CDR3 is TGTGCCAGCAGCTTGGAACAGCTTTCTTATAATTCACCCCTCCACTTT.

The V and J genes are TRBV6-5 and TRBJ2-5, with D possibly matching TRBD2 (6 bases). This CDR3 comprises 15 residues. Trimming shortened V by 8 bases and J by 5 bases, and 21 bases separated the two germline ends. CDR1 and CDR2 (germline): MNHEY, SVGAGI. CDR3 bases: TGTGCCAGCCTACGCGGGGCGTCCCCCGGGGAGACCCAGTACTTC. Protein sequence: CASLRGASPGETQYF.

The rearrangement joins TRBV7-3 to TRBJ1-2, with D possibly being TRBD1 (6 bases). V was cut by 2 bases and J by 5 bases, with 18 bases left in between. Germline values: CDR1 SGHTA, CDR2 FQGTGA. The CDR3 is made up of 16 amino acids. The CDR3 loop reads CASSLGPGGDIYGYTF. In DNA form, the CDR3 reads TGTGCCAGCAGCTTAGGCCCCGGTGGGGACATTTATGGCTACACCTTC. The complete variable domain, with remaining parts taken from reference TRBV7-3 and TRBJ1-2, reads GAGVSQTPSNKVTEKGKYVELRCDPISGHTALYWYRQSLGQGPEFLIYFQGTGAADDSGLPNDRFFAVRPEGSVSTLKIQRTERGDSAVYLCASSLGPGGDIYGYTFGSGTRLTVV.

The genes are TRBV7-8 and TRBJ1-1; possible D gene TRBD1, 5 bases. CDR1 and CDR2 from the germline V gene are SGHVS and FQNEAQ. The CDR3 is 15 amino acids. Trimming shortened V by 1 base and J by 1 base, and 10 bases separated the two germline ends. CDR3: CASSLEPTANTEAFF. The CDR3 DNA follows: TGTGCCAGCAGCTTAGAACCGACAGCGAACACTGAAGCTTTCTTT.

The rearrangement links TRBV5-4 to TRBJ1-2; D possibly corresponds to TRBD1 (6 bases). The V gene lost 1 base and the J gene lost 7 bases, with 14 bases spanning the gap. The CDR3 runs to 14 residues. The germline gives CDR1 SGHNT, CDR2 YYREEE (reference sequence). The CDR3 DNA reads TGTGCCAGCAGCTTGATTCAGGGGTCGCCTGGCTACACCTTC. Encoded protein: CASSLIQGSPGYTF.

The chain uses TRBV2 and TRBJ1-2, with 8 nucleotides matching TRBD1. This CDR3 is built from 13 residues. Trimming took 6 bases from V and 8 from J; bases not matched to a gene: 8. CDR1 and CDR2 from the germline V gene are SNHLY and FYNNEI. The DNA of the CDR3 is TGTGCCAGCAGCCCCCGGACAGGGTCCGGCTACACCTTC. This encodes CASSPRTGSGYTF.

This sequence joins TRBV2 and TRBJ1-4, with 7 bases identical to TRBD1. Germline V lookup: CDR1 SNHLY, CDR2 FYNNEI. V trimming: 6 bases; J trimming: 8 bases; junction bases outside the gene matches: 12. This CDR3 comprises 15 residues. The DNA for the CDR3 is TGTGCCAGCAGGAATAGTGCAGGGGGAGGAGAAAAACTGTTTTTT. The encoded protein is CASRNSAGGGEKLFF.

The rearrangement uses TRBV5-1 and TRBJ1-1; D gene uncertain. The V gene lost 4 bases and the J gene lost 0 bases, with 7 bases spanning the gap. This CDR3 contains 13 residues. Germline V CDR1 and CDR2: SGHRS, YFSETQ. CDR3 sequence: CASSPGMNTEAFF. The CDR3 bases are TGCGCCAGCAGCCCAGGTATGAACACTGAAGCTTTCTTT.

The CDR3 reads CASSLPTGGGTGGYTF. CDR3 nucleotide sequence: TGCGCCAGCAGCTTGCCAACAGGGGGCGGGACGGGCGGCTACACCTTC. This chain uses TRBV5-1 with TRBJ1-2, with TRBD1 matching over 9 bases. Germline V gene sequence: CDR1 SGHRS, CDR2 YFSETQ. The CDR3 totals 16 residues. V shed 1 base, J shed 8 bases, and the junction held 12 bases outside the gene matches.

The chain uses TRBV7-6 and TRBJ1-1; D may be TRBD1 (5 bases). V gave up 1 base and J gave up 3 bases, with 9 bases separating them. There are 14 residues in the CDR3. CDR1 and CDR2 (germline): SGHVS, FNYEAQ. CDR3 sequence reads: CASSLEAGDTEAFF. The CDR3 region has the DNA TGTGCCAGCAGCTTAGAGGCGGGGGACACTGAAGCTTTCTTT.

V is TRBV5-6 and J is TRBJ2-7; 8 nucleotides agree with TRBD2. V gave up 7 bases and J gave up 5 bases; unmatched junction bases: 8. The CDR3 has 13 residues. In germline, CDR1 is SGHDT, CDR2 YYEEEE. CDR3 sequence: CASLRGGRDEQYF. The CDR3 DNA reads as TGTGCCAGCCTGCGCGGGGGGAGGGACGAGCAGTACTTC.